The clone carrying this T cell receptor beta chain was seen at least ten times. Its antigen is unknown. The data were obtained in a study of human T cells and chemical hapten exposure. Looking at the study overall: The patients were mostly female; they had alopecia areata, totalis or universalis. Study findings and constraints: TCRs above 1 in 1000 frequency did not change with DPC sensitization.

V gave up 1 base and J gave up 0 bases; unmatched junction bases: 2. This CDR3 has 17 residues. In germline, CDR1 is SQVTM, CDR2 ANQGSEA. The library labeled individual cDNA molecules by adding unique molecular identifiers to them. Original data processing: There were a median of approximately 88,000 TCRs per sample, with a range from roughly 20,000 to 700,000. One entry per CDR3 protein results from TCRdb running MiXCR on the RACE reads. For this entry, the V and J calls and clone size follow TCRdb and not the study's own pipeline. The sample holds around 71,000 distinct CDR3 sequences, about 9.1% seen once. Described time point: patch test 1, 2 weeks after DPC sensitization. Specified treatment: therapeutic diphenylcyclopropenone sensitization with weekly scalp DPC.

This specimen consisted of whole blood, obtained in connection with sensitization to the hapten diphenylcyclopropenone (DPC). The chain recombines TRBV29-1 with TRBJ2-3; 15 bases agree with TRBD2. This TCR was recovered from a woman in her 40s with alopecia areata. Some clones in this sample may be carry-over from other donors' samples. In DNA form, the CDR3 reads TGCAGCGTTGAAGGTGGGACTAGCGGGGGGAGCACAGATACGCAGTATTTT. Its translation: CSVEGGTSGGSTDTQYF.